The rows below give T cell receptor beta chains drawn from one sample of a study of Ad26.COV2.S vaccination and SARS-CoV-2 variants. Data came from immunoSEQ multiplex PCR; TCRdb stores just in-frame clones and leaves some out. Of around 300,000 clones listed, 90% are singletons. Here the sequenced sample was peripheral blood, taken in a trial of Ad26.COV2.S vaccine versus placebo. The receptors originated from a person aged 18-60 years who received the Ad26.COV2.S COVID-19 vaccine or a placebo. The CDR3 runs from the conserved cysteine through the conserved F or W. D genes are given only for firm matches.

TRBJ1-2 | NA | 13 | TRBV30 | TGTGCCTGGAGTGTACTGAACCTGAGGGGCTACACCTTC | CAWSVLNLRGYTF
TRBJ2-3 | TRBD2 | 17 | TRBV11-2 | TGTGCCAGCAGCTTAGGGACTAGCGGGGGGCTCACAGATACGCAGTATTTT | CASSLGTSGGLTDTQYF
TRBJ2-7 | NA | 14 | TRBV9 | TGTGCCAGCAGCGCGCGTGGAGGGCCTTACGAGCAGTACTTC | CASSARGGPYEQYF
TRBJ2-1 | NA | 14 | TRBV4-1 | TGCGCCAGCAGCCAAACGGGACTCACCAATGAGCAGTTCTTC | CASSQTGLTNEQFF
TRBJ2-2 | NA | 16 | TRBV9 | TGTGCCAGCAGCGTAGATTCAGGCGCGAACACCGGGGAGCTGTTTTTT | CASSVDSGANTGELFF
TRBJ2-2 | TRBD2 | 15 | TRBV7-8 | TGTGCCAGCAGCCGCCCGGGGGGGCCCCCCGGGGAGCTGTTTTTT | CASSRPGGPPGELFF
TRBJ2-7 | TRBD1 | 13 | TRBV6-5 | TGTGCCAGTCTATGGGACAGGGGTTACGAGCAGTACTTC | CASLWDRGYEQYF
TRBJ2-3 | TRBD1 | 14 | TRBV19 | TGTGCCAGTACACAGGGGGGCCCCACAGATACGCAGTATTTT | CASTQGGPTDTQYF
TRBJ2-1 | TRBD2 | 16 | TRBV9 | TGTGCCAGCAGCACCTTTGGTAGCGGGAGCTACAATGAGCAGTTCTTC | CASSTFGSGSYNEQFF
TRBJ1-4 | NA | 16 | TRBV21-1 | NA | CASSKVWALGNEKLFF
TRBJ2-1 | NA | 12 | TRBV29-1 | TGCAGCGTTGAAAGCGTCCACAATGAGCAGTTCTTC | CSVESVHNEQFF
TRBJ2-1 | NA | 15 | TRBV7-2 | TGTGCCAGCAGCTCCCTAGCTAGTGGCCACAATGAGCAGTTCTTC | CASSSLASGHNEQFF
TRBJ1-3 | TRBD1 | 20 | TRBV9 | TGTGCCAGCAGCGTAGAGGGACAGCCGATGTTTGGGGGCTCTGGAAACACCATATATTTT | CASSVEGQPMFGGSGNTIYF
TRBJ2-2 | NA | 13 | TRBV6-5 | TGTGCCAGCAGCTGGGTGAACACCGGGGAGCTGTTTTTT | CASSWVNTGELFF